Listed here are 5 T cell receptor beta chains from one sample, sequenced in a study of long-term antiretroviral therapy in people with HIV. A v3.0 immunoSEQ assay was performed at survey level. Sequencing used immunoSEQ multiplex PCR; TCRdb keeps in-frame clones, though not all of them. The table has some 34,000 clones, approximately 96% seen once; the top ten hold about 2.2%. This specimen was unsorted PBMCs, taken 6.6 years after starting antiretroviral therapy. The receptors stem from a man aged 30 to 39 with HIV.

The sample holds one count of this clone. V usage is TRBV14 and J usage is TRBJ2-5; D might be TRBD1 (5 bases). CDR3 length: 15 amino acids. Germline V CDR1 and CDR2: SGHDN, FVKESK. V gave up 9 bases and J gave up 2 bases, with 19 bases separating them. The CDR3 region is CARCPGKESQETQYF. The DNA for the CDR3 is TGTGCCAGATGCCCAGGGAAAGAGTCTCAAGAGACCCAGTACTTC.

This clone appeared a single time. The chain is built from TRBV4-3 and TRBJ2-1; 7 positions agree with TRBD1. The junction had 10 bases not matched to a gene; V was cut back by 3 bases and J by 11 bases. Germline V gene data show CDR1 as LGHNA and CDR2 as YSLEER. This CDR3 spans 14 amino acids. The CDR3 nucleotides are TGCGCCAGCAGCCAGGGAGTCCTAGGGGGCCAGCAGTTCTTC. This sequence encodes CASSQGVLGGQQFF.

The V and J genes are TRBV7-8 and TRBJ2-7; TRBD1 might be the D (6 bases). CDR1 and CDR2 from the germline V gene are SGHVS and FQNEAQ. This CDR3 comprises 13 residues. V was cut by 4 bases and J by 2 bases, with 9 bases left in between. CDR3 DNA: TGTGCCAGCAGCTGGGGGCTAACCTACGAGCAGTACTTC. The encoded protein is CASSWGLTYEQYF.

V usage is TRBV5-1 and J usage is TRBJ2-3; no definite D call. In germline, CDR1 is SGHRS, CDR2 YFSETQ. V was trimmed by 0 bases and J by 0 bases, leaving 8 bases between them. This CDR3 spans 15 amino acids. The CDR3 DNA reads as TGCGCCAGCAGCTTGGAGGGCCCTAGCACAGATACGCAGTATTTT. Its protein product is CASSLEGPSTDTQYF.

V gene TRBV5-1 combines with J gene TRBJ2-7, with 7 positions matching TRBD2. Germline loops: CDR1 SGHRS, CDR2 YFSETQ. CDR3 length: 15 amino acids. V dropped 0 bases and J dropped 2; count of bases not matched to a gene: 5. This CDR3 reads CASSLGERGAYEQYF. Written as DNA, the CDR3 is TGCGCCAGCAGCTTGGGGGAGCGGGGCGCCTACGAGCAGTACTTC.